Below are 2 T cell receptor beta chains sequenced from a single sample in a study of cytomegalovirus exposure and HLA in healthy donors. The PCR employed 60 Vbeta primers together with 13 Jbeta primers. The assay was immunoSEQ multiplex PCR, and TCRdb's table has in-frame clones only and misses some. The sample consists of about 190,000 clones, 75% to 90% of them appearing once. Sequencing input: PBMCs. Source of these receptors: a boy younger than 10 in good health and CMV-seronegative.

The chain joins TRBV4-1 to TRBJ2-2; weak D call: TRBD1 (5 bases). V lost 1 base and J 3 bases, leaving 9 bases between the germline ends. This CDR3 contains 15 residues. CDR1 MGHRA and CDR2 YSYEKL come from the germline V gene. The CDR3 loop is CASSQVRVDTGELFF. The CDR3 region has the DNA TGCGCCAGCAGCCAAGTCAGGGTAGACACCGGGGAGCTGTTTTTT.

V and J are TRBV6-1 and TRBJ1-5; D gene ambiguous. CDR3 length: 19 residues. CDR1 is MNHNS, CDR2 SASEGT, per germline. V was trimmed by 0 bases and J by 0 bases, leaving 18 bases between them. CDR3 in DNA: TGTGCCAGCAGTGAAGCGCGTTCGCAGGCCGTTTATAGCAATCAGCCCCAGCATTTT. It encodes CASSEARSQAVYSNQPQHF.